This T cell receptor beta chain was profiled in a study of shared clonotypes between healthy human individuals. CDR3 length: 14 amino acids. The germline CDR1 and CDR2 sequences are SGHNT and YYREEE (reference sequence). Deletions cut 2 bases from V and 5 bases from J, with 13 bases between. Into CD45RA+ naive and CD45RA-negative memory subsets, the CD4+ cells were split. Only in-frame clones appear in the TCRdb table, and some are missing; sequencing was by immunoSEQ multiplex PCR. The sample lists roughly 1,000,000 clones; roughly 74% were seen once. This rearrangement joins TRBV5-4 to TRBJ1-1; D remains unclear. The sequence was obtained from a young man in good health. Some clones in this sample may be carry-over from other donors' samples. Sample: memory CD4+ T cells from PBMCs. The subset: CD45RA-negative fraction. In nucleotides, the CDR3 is TGTGCCAGCAGCTTCGGGGAGAGGCGAACTGAAGCTTTCTTT. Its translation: CASSFGERRTEAFF.